This T cell receptor (beta chain) was documented in a study of OX40 agonist ivuxolimab in advanced cancers. For the study at large: Those treated in dose escalation had hepatocellular carcinoma, melanoma, renal cell cancer or head and neck cancer. Among those enrolled, mean age was about 62 years (range about 23 to 79) and over 70% were male. Findings of the study overall: Circulating CD4+ and CD8+ T cells showed clonal expansion by week 6 at 0.1 to 3.0 mg/kg.

To note about this clone: Its antigen is as yet unknown.

This table comes from immunoSEQ multiplex PCR, and its TCRdb copy is limited to in-frame clones, with some not included. The sample lists approximately 70,000 clones, 85% occurring once. Germline values: CDR1 SEHNR, CDR2 FQNEAQ (reference sequence). CDR3 length: 14 amino acids. Trimming removed 6 bases from V and 11 bases from J; junction bases left unmatched: 14. Material: CD4+ or CD8+ T cells sorted from blood, obtained in a trial of the OX40 agonist ivuxolimab. The chain employs TRBV7-9 and TRBJ1-1; 8 nucleotides align to TRBD1. This sequence was found in an adult with an advanced solid tumor such as melanoma, head and neck, liver or kidney cancer. CDR3 amino acids: CASRYGTGPREAFF. The CDR3 DNA reads as TGTGCCAGCAGGTACGGGACAGGACCTCGAGAGGCTTTCTTT.